The clone carrying this T cell receptor (beta chain) has a count of ten or more. Antigen: not known. The entry originates in a study of CD8+CD57+ T cells in acquired aplastic anemia. Study summary: Sorted CD4+ and CD8+ cells yielded 3.2 ug of DNA on average. Study-level results: CD8+ Simpson's diversity did not differ significantly between patients and controls. Common to patients and controls were twenty-nine CD8+ CDR3 sequences.

According to the study, genomic DNA was the template for TCR beta VDJ and CDR3 profiling. Each CDR3 protein gets one entry after TCRdb re-called the reads with MiXCR. The sample carries about 270,000 distinct CDR3 sequences, 45% to 70% recorded once. This CDR3 has 14 amino acids. V lost 3 bases and J lost 4, with 13 bases in between. Germline-derived CDR1 and CDR2 are SGHNT and YYREEE (reference sequence). The rearrangement links TRBV5-4 to TRBJ1-2; D gene ambiguous. The source is a human donor with severe aplastic anemia or a healthy control (not recorded which). The sequenced sample consisted of sorted CD4+, CD8+, or CD8+CD57+ T cells (not recorded which) from PBMCs. Here the CDR3 DNA reads TGTGCCAGCAGCTCCGGAAGGGAGTTCTATGGCTACACCTTC. Translating gives CASSSGREFYGYTF. Complete variable domain (other parts from reference TRBV5-4 and TRBJ1-2): ETGVTQSPTHLIKTRGQQVTLRCSSQSGHNTVSWYQQALGQGPQFIFQYYREEENGRGNFPPRFSGLQFPNYSSELNVNALELDDSALYLCASSSGREFYGYTFGSGTRLTVV.